The clone carrying this T cell receptor beta chain was seen more than once but under ten times. Its cognate antigen is unknown. The CDR3 totals 16 residues. The germline gives CDR1 DFQATT, CDR2 SNEGSKA (reference sequence). Trimming stripped 2 bases from V and 3 bases from J, with 14 bases between. Beta-chain TCR CDR3 regions were amplified from RNA transcripts. RT-PCR was first run with HTBI primers, then multiplex PCR in a second round. TCRdb reprocessed the multiplex PCR reads via MiXCR and lists one record per CDR3 protein. The sample holds some 1.1 million distinct CDR3 sequences; about 38% are singletons and the top ten take roughly 11%. This entry comes from a study of Graves' ophthalmopathy and Graves' hyperthyroidism. The wider study: Stable hyperthyroid donors showed no ophthalmopathy during 18 months follow-up. Findings and caveats of the study: This model predicted ophthalmopathy progression (sensitivity around 71%, specificity 72% to 85%).

Additional autoimmune diseases, uncontrolled infections, pregnancy or lactation disqualified patients. The rearrangement joins TRBV20-1 to TRBJ1-6; the D is unclear. The sequence came from an adult man with Graves' hyperthyroidism. Source material: peripheral blood or thyroid tissue (not recorded which). The CDR3 nucleotides are TGCAGTGCTAGACCGACAAGCTACGACTATAATTCACCCCTCCACTTT. This gives the protein CSARPTSYDYNSPLHF.